A single sample is the source of the 20 T cell receptor beta chains below, sequenced in a study of tissue T cells after allogeneic stem cell transplantation. The protocol was immunoSEQ multiplex PCR, while the TCRdb copy is restricted to in-frame clones and leaves out a portion. This table has 20,000 to 25,000 clones, roughly 72% appearing once. Material for sequencing was spleen. The receptors shown here come from a female BALB/c mouse in good health. As its MHC haplotype, the strain has H2-d.

Comment on this clone: The listed genes are named as in mouse. The read gets to within 1 residue of the CDR3 end, and the germline J gene fills in the rest. The rearrangement uses TRBV31 and TRBJ1-1; no clear D gene. This CDR3 is built from 14 residues. Germline assignment: CDR1 GKSSPN and CDR2 SITVG. Trimming cost V 0 bases and J 0 bases, with 8 bases left between them. The sequenced CDR3 bases are TGTGCCTGGAGTCTAGAGGGAGCAAACACAGAAGTCTTC. This translates into CAWSLEGANTEVF. The complete CDR3 sequence is CAWSLEGANTEVFF.

Concerning this clone itself: The listed genes are named as in mouse. The covered CDR3 bases are TGTGCCAGCAGTCGACAGAAGGAACAGTAC. The encoded protein is CASSRQKEQY. The whole CDR3 reads CASSRQKEQYF. The chain links TRBV13-3 to TRBJ2-7, with D maybe TRBD1 (5 bases). Sequencing ends 1 residue short of the CDR3 end; the germline J gene provides the rest. The CDR3 loop spans 11 amino acids. Germline V gives CDR1 NNHDY, CDR2 SYVADS. V lost 4 bases and J lost 7, with 9 bases in between.

With regard to this clone: The listed genes are named as in mouse. The read terminates 1 residue ahead of where the CDR3 ends, so the germline J gene completes it. V gene TRBV13-2 combines with J gene TRBJ1-4; D remains unclear. Germline assignment: CDR1 NNHNN and CDR2 SYGAGS (reference sequence). CDR3 size: 12 residues. V was clipped by 2 bases and J by 5 bases, with 4 bases between them. The CDR3 protein is CASGERNERLFF. The covered CDR3 bases are TGTGCCAGCGGTGAAAGGAACGAAAGATTATTT.

With regard to this clone: All gene names here are mouse names. The CDR3 extends 1 residue past the end of the read, so its final part is completed from the germline J gene. The genes are TRBV24 and TRBJ1-4, with TRBD1 matching over 8 bases. V was pared by 4 bases and J by 7 bases, with 5 bases of the junction left unmatched. The CDR3 loop spans 14 amino acids. Germline V lookup: CDR1 KGHTA, CDR2 FRNEEI. Incomplete CDR3 DNA: TGTGCCAGCAGTCCTCACAGGGGGGGCGAAAGATTATTT. Translated: CASSPHRGGERLF. The CDR3 reads in full as CASSPHRGGERLFF.

Worth noting for this clone: Mouse gene names and germline throughout. The read terminates 1 residue ahead of where the CDR3 ends, so the germline J gene completes it. This rearrangement joins TRBV13-2 to TRBJ2-3; D is undetermined. CDR3 length equals 11 residues. Per the germline V gene, CDR1 is NNHNN and CDR2 is SYGAGS (reference sequence). Deletions cut 7 bases from V and 3 bases from J, with 6 bases between. The sequenced part of the CDR3 DNA is TGTGCCAGCAGACAAGCAGAAACGCTGTAT. Translation gives CASRQAETLY. In full, the CDR3 reads CASRQAETLYF.

The sample holds a few counts of this clone. Genes and germline are mouse. The CDR3 DNA, read in part, is TGCACCTGCAGTGGCCAGGGGGGAGAACAGTAC. This encodes CTCSGQGGEQY. In full, the CDR3 is CTCSGQGGEQYF. The chain recombines TRBV1 with TRBJ2-7; D is perhaps TRBD1 (7 bases). Coverage ceases 1 residue before the CDR3 finishes, and the germline J gene fills in the end. Germline assignment: CDR1 NSQYPW and CDR2 LRSPGD (reference sequence). V was trimmed by 4 bases and J by 7 bases, leaving 11 bases between them. This CDR3 contains 12 residues.

To note about this clone: The listed genes are named as in mouse. The CDR3 end is not reached by the read, which stops 1 residue before it; the germline J gene fills it in. The J gene is TRBJ2-7, the V gene TRBV19, with 10 bases aligning to TRBD2. CDR3 length equals 14 residues. CDR1 is FNHDT and CDR2 is SITEND in the germline V gene (reference sequence). The trim removed 2 bases at V and 2 bases at J, leaving 1 base unmatched. CDR3 DNA (partial): TGTGCCAGCAGTATCGGGACTGGGGCCTATGAACAGTAC. It encodes CASSIGTGAYEQY. In full, the CDR3 is CASSIGTGAYEQYF.

This clone has a handful of counts. Gene names and germline match the mouse. The read terminates 1 residue before the CDR3 end, so the remaining end is supplied by the germline J gene. The chain combines TRBV13-1 with TRBJ2-7, with 11 nucleotides matching TRBD2. V shed 5 bases, J shed 6 bases, and the junction held 4 bases outside the gene matches. CDR3 size: 13 residues. Germline CDR1 NSHNY, CDR2 SYGAGN. Incomplete CDR3 DNA: TGTGCCAGCAGGGGGACTGGGGGAGCTGAACAGTAC. It yields the protein CASRGTGGAEQY. The entire CDR3 sequence reads CASRGTGGAEQYF.

A note on this clone: Any gene name here is a mouse gene name. The covered CDR3 bases are TGTGCCAGCAGCCAAGGGGGGGAGATCAACGAAAGATTATTT. Its protein is CASSQGGEINERLF. The full CDR3 protein reads CASSQGGEINERLFF. This rearrangement joins TRBV4 to TRBJ1-4; TRBD1 might be the D (6 bases). The observed sequence ends 1 residue before the CDR3 terminus, with the missing tail filled in from the germline J gene. Germline-derived CDR1 and CDR2 are LGHDT and YNNKQL (reference sequence). The CDR3 consists of 15 residues. Trimming removed 5 bases at V and 4 bases at J, with 14 bases between.

A word on this clone: Mouse names are used for the genes. The read terminates 1 residue ahead of where the CDR3 ends, so the germline J gene completes it. The chain joins TRBV5 to TRBJ2-3; no reliable D call. This CDR3 comprises 15 residues. Trimming pared 0 bases from V and 0 bases from J, leaving 7 bases between. Germline V gives CDR1 LGHNA, CDR2 YNLKQL (reference sequence). The CDR3 sequence is CASSQDTSSAETLYF. CDR3 bases read: TGTGCCAGCAGCCAAGATACTTCTAGTGCAGAAACGCTGTAT.

A remark on this clone: The gene symbols are mouse symbols. The sequenced fragment ends 1 residue before the CDR3 boundary, so the rest is inferred from the germline J gene. The chain carries TRBV5 and TRBJ2-5, with no clear D. Germline V gives CDR1 LGHNA, CDR2 YNLKQL (reference sequence). Trimming cost V 0 bases and J 0 bases, with 4 bases left between them. The CDR3 is 14 residues long. The CDR3 DNA, read in part, is TGTGCCAGCAGCCAAGATACTAACCAAGACACCCAGTAC. Amino acid sequence: CASSQDTNQDTQY. In full, the CDR3 reads CASSQDTNQDTQYF.

In the case of this clone: Mouse names are used for the genes. The read halts 1 residue ahead of the CDR3 end, with the missing end drawn from the germline J gene. The chain carries TRBV5 and TRBJ2-1; 11 bases map to TRBD2. The CDR3 has 14 residues. The germline V gene has CDR1 LGHNA and CDR2 YNLKQL (reference sequence). The trim removed 3 bases at V and 5 bases at J, leaving 0 bases unmatched. CDR3 residues: CASSQDWGDAEQFF. The covered CDR3 bases are TGTGCCAGCAGCCAGGACTGGGGGGATGCTGAGCAGTTC.

Regarding this clone: Gene names refer to mouse genes. The sequenced fragment ends 1 residue before the CDR3 boundary, so the rest is inferred from the germline J gene. The chain joins TRBV5 to TRBJ1-6, with a weak D call TRBD1 (5 bases). TRBJ1-6 is given ORF status, its function remaining uncertain. V shed 4 bases and J shed 0 bases, with 10 bases lying between them. This CDR3 is 16 amino acids long. Germline CDR1 and CDR2: LGHNA and YNLKQL (reference sequence). CDR3 amino acids: CASSLTTDSYNSPLYF. The covered CDR3 bases are TGTGCCAGCAGCCTCACGACAGATTCCTATAATTCGCCCCTCTAC.

For this clone: Mouse gene names and germline throughout. The DNA ends 1 residue before the CDR3 does, and the rest of the CDR3 is filled in from the germline J gene. This chain connects TRBV5 to TRBJ2-1; 12 bases agree with TRBD2. This CDR3 region has 15 residues. Germline V lookup: CDR1 LGHNA, CDR2 YNLKQL (reference sequence). The trim removed 4 bases at V and 4 bases at J, leaving 2 bases unmatched. Partial CDR3 DNA: TGTGCCAGCAGCCTCGGGACTGGGGGGTATGCTGAGCAGTTC. It translates to CASSLGTGGYAEQF. The entire CDR3 reads CASSLGTGGYAEQFF.

To note about this clone: Here the gene names and germline are mouse. Incomplete CDR3 DNA: TGTGCCAGCAGCCAAGATGGTGCTGAGCAGTTC. Its translation is CASSQDGAEQF. The whole CDR3 sequence reads CASSQDGAEQFF. The V call is TRBV2, the J call TRBJ2-1; D is uncertain. The CDR3 extends 1 residue past the end of the read, so its final part is completed from the germline J gene. The germline V gene encodes CDR1 LGHNA and CDR2 YSYQKL. CDR3 length: 12 residues. V gave up 0 bases and J gave up 6 bases, with 3 bases separating them.

This clone was seen only a few times. Gene names and germline match the mouse. The missing CDR3 end, 1 residue past where the read stops, is filled in from the germline J gene. The J gene is TRBJ2-7, the V gene TRBV4; 10 nucleotides align to TRBD2. The germline CDR1 and CDR2 sequences are LGHDT and YNNKQL (reference sequence). The CDR3 extends over 14 amino acids. V shed 5 bases, J shed 3 bases, and the junction held 4 bases outside the gene matches. The CDR3 region is CASSPDWGIYEQYF. The part of the CDR3 DNA that was read is TGTGCCAGCAGCCCGGACTGGGGGATCTATGAACAGTAC.

As concerns this clone: All gene names here are mouse names. The CDR3 extends 1 residue past the end of the read, so its final part is completed from the germline J gene. J is TRBJ2-1 and V is TRBV5, with D possibly TRBD2 on 7 matching bases. This CDR3 comprises 13 residues. The germline CDR1 and CDR2 sequences are LGHNA and YNLKQL (reference sequence). V lost 4 bases and J 3 bases, leaving 7 bases between the germline ends. CDR3 protein: CASSRGAYAEQFF. The CDR3 bases that were read are TGTGCCAGCAGCCGGGGGGCCTATGCTGAGCAGTTC.

This clone was counted a single time. Gene names and germline match the mouse. The CDR3 DNA, read in part, is TGTGCAAGCAGCCAGGGGAACTCCGACTACACC. This gives the protein CASSQGNSDYT. The complete CDR3 protein is CASSQGNSDYTF. V and J are TRBV16 and TRBJ1-2, with a tentative D call TRBD1 (6 bases). The read terminates 1 residue ahead of where the CDR3 ends, so the germline J gene completes it. Trimming shortened V by 5 bases and J by 2 bases, and 6 bases separated the two germline ends. CDR3 size: 12 residues. In germline, CDR1 is SGHSA, CDR2 FRNQAP.

Turning to this clone: Germline and genes here are mouse. The read is 1 residue too short to cover the CDR3 end, so that end is filled in from the germline J gene. The chain carries TRBV19 and TRBJ2-1, with 8 bases aligning to TRBD2. The CDR3 spans 15 residues. CDR1 and CDR2 (germline): FNHDT, SITEND (reference sequence). The V segment lost 4 bases and the J segment 5 bases; nucleotides outside the gene matches: 8. This chain's CDR3 is CASSPYWGQNAEQFF. The sequenced CDR3 bases are TGTGCCAGCAGTCCCTACTGGGGGCAAAATGCTGAGCAGTTC.

In the case of this clone: The germline and genes are mouse ones. Read coverage stops 1 residue before the CDR3 terminus; the germline J gene supplies the remainder. V and J are TRBV13-2 and TRBJ2-1, with a weak D call TRBD1 (5 bases). CDR1 and CDR2 from the germline V gene are NNHNN and SYGAGS (reference sequence). V was clipped by 3 bases and J by 0 bases, with 10 bases between them. The CDR3 runs 15 residues. The CDR3 here is CASGVGHYNYAEQFF. The sequenced part of the CDR3 DNA is TGTGCCAGCGGTGTTGGACATTATAACTATGCTGAGCAGTTC.